The 6 T cell receptor beta chains below all came from one sample that was sequenced in a study of OX40 agonist ivuxolimab in advanced cancers. Profiled with immunoSEQ multiplex PCR; TCRdb holds only in-frame clones, not every one. The sample comprises 35,000 to 50,000 clones, around nine tenths of which are singletons, and about 1% rests with the top ten. The sample was CD4+ or CD8+ T cells sorted from blood, taken in a trial of the OX40 agonist ivuxolimab. Receptors were obtained from an adult with an advanced solid tumor such as melanoma, head and neck, liver or kidney cancer.

This clone was seen a single time. The V gene is TRBV28, the J gene TRBJ2-5; D assignment may be TRBD1 or TRBD2 (5 bases each). Germline CDR1 MDHEN, CDR2 SYDVKM. Trimming removed 6 bases at V and 7 bases at J, with 12 bases between. CDR3 length: 12 residues. In nucleotides, the CDR3 is TGTGCCAGCAGCGGGGCCCCGCGGACCCAGTACTTC. Residues: CASSGAPRTQYF. The variable domain in full, with the rest retrieved from reference TRBV28 and TRBJ2-5, is DVKVTQSSRYLVKRTGEKVFLECVQDMDHENMFWYRQDPGLGLRLIYFSYDVKMKEKGDIPEGYSVSREKKERFSLILESASTNQTSMYLCASSGAPRTQYFGPGTRLLVL.

This sequence joins TRBV7-2 and TRBJ2-2; 9 bases are a match to TRBD2. Germline trimming cut 0 bases from V and 2 bases from J; bases unmatched to any gene: 1. Germline V gene sequence: CDR1 SGHTA, CDR2 FQGNSA. This CDR3 has 16 amino acids. The CDR3 bases are TGTGCCAGCAGCTTAGCTAGCGGGAGAAACACCGGGGAGCTGTTTTTT. Protein sequence: CASSLASGRNTGELFF.

This clone has only a few counts. V is TRBV5-1 and J is TRBJ1-1; D is uncertain. The CDR3 has 16 amino acids. From germline, CDR1 is SGHRS and CDR2 YFSETQ. The ends were cut back, 2 bases at V and 1 base at J, with 15 bases in the middle. CDR3 sequence reads: CASSFQGLSGNTEAFF. In DNA, the CDR3 is TGCGCCAGCAGCTTTCAAGGGCTCTCTGGGAACACTGAAGCTTTCTTT.

This chain connects TRBV6-4 to TRBJ2-3; TRBD1 aligns across 7 bases. CDR1 is MRHNA, CDR2 SNTAGT, per germline. The ends lost 5 bases at V and 5 bases at J; junction bases unmatched: 4. The CDR3 is made up of 13 amino acids. DNA of the CDR3: TGTGCCAGCAGTTCCTCAGGGGGAGATACGCAGTATTTT. Translating gives CASSSSGGDTQYF.

The genes are TRBV30 and TRBJ2-1; tentative D call: TRBD2 (5 bases). The CDR3 spans 11 residues. The V end lost 2 bases, the J end lost 9 bases, and 8 bases lay between the germline ends. From germline, CDR1 is GTSNPN and CDR2 SVGIG (reference sequence). The CDR3 bases are TGTGCCTGGAGTACTAGTGTTGAGCAGTTCTTC. Translated: CAWSTSVEQFF.

The rearrangement links TRBV7-3 to TRBJ2-3, with a possible D match to TRBD1 (6 bases). Looked up from germline, CDR1 is SGHTA and CDR2 is FQGTGA. V was trimmed by 5 bases and J by 8 bases, leaving 17 bases between them. The CDR3 runs to 14 residues. The chain's CDR3 is CASSAQGWGLTQYF. For the CDR3, the DNA is TGTGCCAGCAGCGCCCAAGGCTGGGGGCTTACGCAGTATTTT.